This TCR beta chain was identified during a study of CD4 T cells in relation to SARS-CoV-2 and coronaviruses. The CDR3 spans 14 residues. J lost 2 bases, V lost 6 bases, and 4 bases had no gene match. CDR1 is LGHDT, CDR2 YNNKEL, per germline (reference sequence). Some clones are missing from TCRdb's copy, which holds only in-frame ones; the method was immunoSEQ multiplex PCR. Among 35,000 or so clones listed, roughly 82% were seen once. As regards this clone: Its antigen remains unknown.

The chain uses TRBV3-1 (or the pseudogene TRBV3-2) and TRBJ2-7; 10 positions agree with TRBD2. Input material: memory CD4+ T cells from PBMCs, cultured in vitro. The clonotype originates from an adult with COVID-19. The chain's CDR3 is CASSRTSGPYEQYF. The CDR3 DNA reads TGTGCCAGCAGTCGGACTAGCGGACCCTACGAGCAGTACTTC.